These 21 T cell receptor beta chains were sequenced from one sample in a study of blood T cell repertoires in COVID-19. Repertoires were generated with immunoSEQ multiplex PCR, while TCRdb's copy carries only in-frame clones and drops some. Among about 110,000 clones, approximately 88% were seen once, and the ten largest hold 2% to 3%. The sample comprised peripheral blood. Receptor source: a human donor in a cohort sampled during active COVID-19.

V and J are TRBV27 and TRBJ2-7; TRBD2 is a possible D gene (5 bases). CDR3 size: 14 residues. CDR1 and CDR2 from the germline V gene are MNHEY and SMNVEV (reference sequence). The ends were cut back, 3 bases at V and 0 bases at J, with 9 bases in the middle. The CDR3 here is CASSLTGSSYEQYF. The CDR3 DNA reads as TGTGCCAGCAGTTTGACGGGAAGCTCCTACGAGCAGTACTTC.

CDR3 loop: CASSPLQTGGRYEQYF. The CDR3 DNA reads TGTGCCAGCTCACCACTTCAAACAGGGGGCAGGTACGAGCAGTACTTC. The V call is TRBV18, the J call TRBJ2-7; 9 bases line up with TRBD1. Germline loops: CDR1 KGHSH, CDR2 LQKENI. V was clipped by 1 base and J by 4 bases; unmatched bases: 8. The CDR3 is 16 residues long.

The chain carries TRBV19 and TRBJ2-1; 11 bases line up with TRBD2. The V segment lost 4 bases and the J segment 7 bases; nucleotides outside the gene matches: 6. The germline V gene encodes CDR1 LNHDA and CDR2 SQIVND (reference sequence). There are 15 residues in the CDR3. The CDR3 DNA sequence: TGTGCCAGTAGTACTTTAGCGGGAGGGCTGAATGAGCAGTTCTTC. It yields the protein CASSTLAGGLNEQFF. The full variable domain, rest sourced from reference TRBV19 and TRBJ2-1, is DGGITQSPKYLFRKEGQNVTLSCEQNLNHDAMYWYRQDPGQGLRLIYYSQIVNDFQKGDIAEGYSVSREKKESFPLTVTSAQKNPTAFYLCASSTLAGGLNEQFFGPGTRLTVL.

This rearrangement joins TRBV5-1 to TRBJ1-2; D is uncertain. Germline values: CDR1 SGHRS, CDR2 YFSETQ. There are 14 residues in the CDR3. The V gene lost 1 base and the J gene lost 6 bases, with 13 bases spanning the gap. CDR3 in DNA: TGCGCCAGCAGCTTGTCTGCGGGTGGGGATGGCTACACCTTC. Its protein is CASSLSAGGDGYTF. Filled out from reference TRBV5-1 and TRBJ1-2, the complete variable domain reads KAGVTQTPRYLIKTRGQQVTLSCSPISGHRSVSWYQQTPGQGLQFLFEYFSETQRNKGNFPGRFSGRQFSNSRSEMNVSTLELGDSALYLCASSLSAGGDGYTFGSGTRLTVV.

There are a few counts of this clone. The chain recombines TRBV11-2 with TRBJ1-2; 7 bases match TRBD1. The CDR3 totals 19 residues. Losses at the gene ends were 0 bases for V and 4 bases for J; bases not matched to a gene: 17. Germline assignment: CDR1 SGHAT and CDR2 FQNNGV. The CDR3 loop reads CASSLDRDRYPIGGYGYTF. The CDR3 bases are TGTGCCAGCAGCTTAGACCGGGACAGATATCCTATTGGTGGCTATGGCTACACCTTC.

The CDR3 loop is CASSLASDTQYF. The CDR3 nucleotides read TGTGCCAGCAGCCTCGCTAGCGATACGCAGTATTTT. The chain is built from TRBV9 and TRBJ2-3; possible D gene TRBD2, 5 bases. V shed 4 bases and J shed 6 bases, with 9 bases lying between them. CDR3 length: 12 amino acids. Germline CDR1 is SGDLS and CDR2 is YYNGEE. The full variable domain, in which reference TRBV9 and TRBJ2-3 provide the parts outside the CDR3, is DSGVTQTPKHLITATGQRVTLRCSPRSGDLSVYWYQQSLDQGLQFLIQYYNGEERAKGNILERFSAQQFPDLHSELNLSSLELGDSALYFCASSLASDTQYFGPGTRLTVL.

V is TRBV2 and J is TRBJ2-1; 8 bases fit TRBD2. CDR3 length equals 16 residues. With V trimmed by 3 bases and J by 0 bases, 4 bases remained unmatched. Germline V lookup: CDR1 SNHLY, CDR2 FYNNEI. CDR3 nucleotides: TGTGCCAGCAGTGATTTGGCGGGAGGCTCCTACAATGAGCAGTTCTTC. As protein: CASSDLAGGSYNEQFF. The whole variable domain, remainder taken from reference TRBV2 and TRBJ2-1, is EPEVTQTPSHQVTQMGQEVILRCVPISNHLYFYWYRQILGQKVEFLVSFYNNEISEKSEIFDDQFSVERPDGSNFTLKIRSTKLEDSAMYFCASSDLAGGSYNEQFFGPGTRLTVL.

The DNA for the CDR3 is TGTGCCAGCTCACCGCGGGACAGCGGCCAAGAGACCCAGTACTTC. It yields the protein CASSPRDSGQETQYF. This chain uses TRBV18 with TRBJ2-5; TRBD1 might be the D (7 bases). The germline V gene has CDR1 KGHSH and CDR2 LQKENI. V lost 3 bases to trimming and J lost 1 base, with 12 bases between them. The CDR3 has 15 residues.

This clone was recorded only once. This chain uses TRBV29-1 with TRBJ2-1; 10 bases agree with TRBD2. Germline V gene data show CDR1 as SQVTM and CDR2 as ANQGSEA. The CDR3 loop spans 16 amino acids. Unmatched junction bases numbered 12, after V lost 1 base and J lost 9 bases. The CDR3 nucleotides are TGCAGCGTTGAAGGAGTACCTAGCGGGGGCCGGGGTGAGCAGTTCTTC. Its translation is CSVEGVPSGGRGEQFF.

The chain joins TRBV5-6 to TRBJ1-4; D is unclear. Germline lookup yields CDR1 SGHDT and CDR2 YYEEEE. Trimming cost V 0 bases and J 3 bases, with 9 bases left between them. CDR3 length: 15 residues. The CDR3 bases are TGTGCCAGCAGCTTGGAGAGGAGGGCTAATGAAAAACTGTTTTTT. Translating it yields CASSLERRANEKLFF.

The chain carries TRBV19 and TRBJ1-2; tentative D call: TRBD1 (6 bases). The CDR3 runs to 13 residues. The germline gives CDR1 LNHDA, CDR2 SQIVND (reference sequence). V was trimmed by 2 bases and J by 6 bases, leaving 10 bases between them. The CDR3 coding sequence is TGTGCCAGTAGTATATCAGGGGCGCATGGCTACACCTTC. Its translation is CASSISGAHGYTF.

CDR3 residues: CASSQAGSTDTQYF. The CDR3 DNA follows: TGTGCCAGCAGCCAAGCGGGTAGCACAGATACGCAGTATTTT. The chain joins TRBV3-1 (or the pseudogene TRBV3-2) to TRBJ2-3, with D hard to call. The CDR3 totals 14 residues. Trimming removed 1 base at V and 0 bases at J, with 5 bases between. Germline V lookup: CDR1 LGHDT, CDR2 YNNKEL (reference sequence).

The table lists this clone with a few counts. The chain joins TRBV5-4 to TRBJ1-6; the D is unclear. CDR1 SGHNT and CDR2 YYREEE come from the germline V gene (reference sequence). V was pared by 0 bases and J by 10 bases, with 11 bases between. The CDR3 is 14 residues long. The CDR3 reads CASSLAGVLSPLHF. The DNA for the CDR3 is TGTGCCAGCAGCTTGGCCGGTGTATTATCACCCCTCCACTTT.

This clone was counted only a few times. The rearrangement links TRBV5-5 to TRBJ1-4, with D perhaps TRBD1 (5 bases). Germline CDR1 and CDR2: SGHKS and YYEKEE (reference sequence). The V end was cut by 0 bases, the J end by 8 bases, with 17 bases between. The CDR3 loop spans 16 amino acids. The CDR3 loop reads CASSLVSGGGFEKLFF. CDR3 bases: TGTGCCAGCAGCTTGGTATCAGGCGGGGGATTCGAAAAACTGTTTTTT.

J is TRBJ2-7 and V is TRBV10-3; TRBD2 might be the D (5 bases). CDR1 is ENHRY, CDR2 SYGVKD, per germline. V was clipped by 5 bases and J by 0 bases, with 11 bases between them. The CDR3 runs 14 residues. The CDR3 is CAISKSGDSYEQYF. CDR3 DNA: TGTGCCATCAGTAAATCCGGGGACTCCTACGAGCAGTACTTC.

The CDR3 nucleotides are TGTGCCACCAGCAGAGAAAGAGCGGGGGGTAGGAATGAGCAGTTCTTC. Protein product: CATSRERAGGRNEQFF. The chain employs TRBV15 and TRBJ2-1; 9 bases agree with TRBD2. Germline V gene sequence: CDR1 LNHNV, CDR2 YYDKDF (reference sequence). The CDR3 runs 16 residues. Unmatched junction bases numbered 7, after V lost 0 bases and J lost 7 bases.

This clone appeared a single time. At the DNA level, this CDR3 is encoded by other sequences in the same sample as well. CDR3 in amino acids: CASRRQGGYTF. In DNA form, the CDR3 reads TGTGCCAGCCGGCGGCAGGGGGGCTACACCTTC. The rearrangement uses TRBV6-5 and TRBJ1-2, with D possibly being TRBD1 (6 bases). Between the trimmed V and J ends, which lost 8 bases and 8 bases, there was a span of 12 bases. Germline assignment: CDR1 MNHEY and CDR2 SVGAGI. The CDR3 totals 11 residues.

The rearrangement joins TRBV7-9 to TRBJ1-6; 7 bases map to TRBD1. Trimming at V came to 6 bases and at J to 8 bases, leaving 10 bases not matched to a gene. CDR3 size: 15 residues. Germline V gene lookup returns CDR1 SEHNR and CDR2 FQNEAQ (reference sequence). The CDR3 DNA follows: TGTGCCAGCAGAGTCGGTGACAGGGTACATTCACCCCTCCACTTT. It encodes CASRVGDRVHSPLHF.

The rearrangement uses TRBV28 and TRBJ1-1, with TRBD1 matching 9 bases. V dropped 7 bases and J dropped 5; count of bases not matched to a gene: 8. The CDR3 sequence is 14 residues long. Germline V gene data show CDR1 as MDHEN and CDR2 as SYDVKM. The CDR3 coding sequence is TGTGCCAGCACCCCCGGGACAGGGAGGACTGAAGCTTTCTTT. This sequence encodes CASTPGTGRTEAFF. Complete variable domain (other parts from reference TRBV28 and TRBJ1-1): DVKVTQSSRYLVKRTGEKVFLECVQDMDHENMFWYRQDPGLGLRLIYFSYDVKMKEKGDIPEGYSVSREKKERFSLILESASTNQTSMYLCASTPGTGRTEAFFGQGTRLTVV.

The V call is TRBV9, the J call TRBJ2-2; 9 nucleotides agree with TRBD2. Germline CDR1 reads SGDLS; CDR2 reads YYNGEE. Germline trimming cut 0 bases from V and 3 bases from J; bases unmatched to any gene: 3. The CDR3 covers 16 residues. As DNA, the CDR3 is TGTGCCAGCAGCGTAGCTCTAGCGGGGCACACCGGGGAGCTGTTTTTT. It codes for CASSVALAGHTGELFF.

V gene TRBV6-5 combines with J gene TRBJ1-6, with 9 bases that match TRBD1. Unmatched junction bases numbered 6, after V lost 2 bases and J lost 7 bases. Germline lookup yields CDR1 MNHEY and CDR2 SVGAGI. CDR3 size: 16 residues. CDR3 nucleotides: TGTGCCAGCAGTTACCACAGGGGGCGCGGAAATTCACCCCTCCACTTT. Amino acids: CASSYHRGRGNSPLHF.